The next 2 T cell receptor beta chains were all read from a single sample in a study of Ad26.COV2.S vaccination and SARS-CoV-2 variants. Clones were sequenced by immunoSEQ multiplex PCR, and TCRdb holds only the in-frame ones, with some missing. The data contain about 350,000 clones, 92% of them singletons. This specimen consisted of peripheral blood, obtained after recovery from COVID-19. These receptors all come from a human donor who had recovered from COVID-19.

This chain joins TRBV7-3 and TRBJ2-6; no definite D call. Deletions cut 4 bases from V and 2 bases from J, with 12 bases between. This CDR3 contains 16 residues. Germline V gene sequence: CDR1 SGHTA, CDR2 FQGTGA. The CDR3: CASSSRADPGANVLTF. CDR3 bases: TGTGCCAGCAGCTCAAGGGCCGATCCTGGGGCCAACGTCCTGACTTTC. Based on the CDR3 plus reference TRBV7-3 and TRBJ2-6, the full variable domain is GAGVSQTPSNKVTEKGKYVELRCDPISGHTALYWYRQSLGQGPEFLIYFQGTGAADDSGLPNDRFFAVRPEGSVSTLKIQRTERGDSAVYLCASSSRADPGANVLTFGAGSRLTVL.

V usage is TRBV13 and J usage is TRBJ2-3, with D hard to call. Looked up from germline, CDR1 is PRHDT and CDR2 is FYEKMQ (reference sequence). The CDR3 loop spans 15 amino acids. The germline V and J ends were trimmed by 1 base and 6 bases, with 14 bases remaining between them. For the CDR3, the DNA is TGTGCCAGCAGCTTAGCGGGTCCACAGTGGGATACGCAGTATTTT. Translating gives CASSLAGPQWDTQYF.